What follows are 17 T cell receptor beta chains derived from one specimen sequenced in a study of Ad26.COV2.S vaccination and SARS-CoV-2 variants. Measured with immunoSEQ multiplex PCR; TCRdb has only the in-frame clones, and not every one. The table records 300,000 to 400,000 clones, around four fifths of them present only once. As for treatment: around 19 received Ad26.COV2.S at low or high dose, single or two shots; about 5 received placebo; per-sample allocation not given. Material that was analyzed had been drawn on day 63 after the first vaccine or placebo injection. This specimen was peripheral blood, taken in a trial of Ad26.COV2.S vaccine versus placebo. The receptors stem from a person between 18 and 59 years old who received the Ad26.COV2.S COVID-19 vaccine or a placebo.

The chain combines TRBV12-5 with TRBJ2-2, with unresolved D. The CDR3 has 16 amino acids. CDR1 and CDR2 (germline): LGHNT, FRNRAP. V lost 3 bases and J 0 bases, leaving 11 bases between the germline ends. CDR3 DNA sequence: TGTGCTAGTGGTTTTCTCGACTCGTCGAACACCGGGGAGCTGTTTTTT. Residues: CASGFLDSSNTGELFF. Together with reference TRBV12-5 and TRBJ2-2, the CDR3 gives the full variable domain: DARVTQTPRHKVTEMGQEVTMRCQPILGHNTVFWYRQTMMQGLELLAYFRNRAPLDDSGMPKDRFSAEMPDATLATLKIQPSEPRDSAVYFCASGFLDSSNTGELFFGEGSRLTVL.

V is TRBV5-1 and J is TRBJ2-1; D could derive from TRBD1 or TRBD2 (5 bases each). Trimming stripped 0 bases from V and 8 bases from J, with 12 bases between. The CDR3 has 14 residues. Germline loops: CDR1 SGHRS, CDR2 YFSETQ. CDR3 region: CASSLDWDLDEQFF. CDR3 bases: TGCGCCAGCAGCTTGGACTGGGACCTGGATGAGCAGTTCTTC.

The V call is TRBV4-1, the J call TRBJ2-7; perhaps TRBD2 as D (6 bases). The germline V gene has CDR1 MGHRA and CDR2 YSYEKL. This CDR3 spans 18 amino acids. Trimming took off 0 bases at V and 2 bases at J, with 20 bases between the two ends. The CDR3 DNA sequence: TGCGCCAGCAGCCAAGATAGACTAGTCGCCGACACCACCTACGAGCAGTACTTC. Translation: CASSQDRLVADTTYEQYF.

This clone was picked up a small number of times. The chain employs TRBV3-1 (or the pseudogene TRBV3-2) and TRBJ1-1; TRBD1 might be the D (6 bases). The CDR3 runs to 13 residues. The germline gives CDR1 LGHDT, CDR2 YNNKEL (reference sequence). The germline V and J ends were trimmed by 5 bases and 1 base, with 8 bases remaining between them. The CDR3 DNA reads TGTGCCAGCAGCAGACAGGAGAACACTGAAGCTTTCTTT. Translation gives CASSRQENTEAFF.

This chain uses TRBV7-2 with TRBJ1-5, with TRBD1 as a possible D gene (5 bases). Germline V lookup: CDR1 SGHTA, CDR2 FQGNSA. V was shortened by 8 bases and J by 3 bases, with 11 bases between the two germline ends. CDR3 size: 13 residues. CDR3 amino acids: CASGRGVNQPQHF. The CDR3 DNA is TGTGCCAGCGGTCGGGGGGTCAATCAGCCCCAGCATTTT.

This chain links TRBV24-1 with TRBJ2-1; TRBD2 matches at 10 bases. Germline values: CDR1 KGHDR, CDR2 SFDVKD. With V trimmed by 2 bases and J by 5 bases, 8 bases remained unmatched. The CDR3 sequence is 17 residues long. The CDR3 DNA follows: TGTGCCACCAGTGATTACCGAACTAGCGGGGCTGACAATGAGCAGTTCTTC. Amino acids: CATSDYRTSGADNEQFF.

J is TRBJ2-1 and V is TRBV6-5; TRBD2 matches 10 bases. The J segment lost 7 bases and the V segment lost 2 bases, leaving 8 bases of the junction unmatched. The CDR3 totals 16 residues. Germline lookup yields CDR1 MNHEY and CDR2 SVGAGI. CDR3 sequence reads: CASSYGSGGAINEQFF. Written as DNA, the CDR3 is TGTGCCAGCAGTTACGGCAGCGGGGGGGCCATAAATGAGCAGTTCTTC.

The J gene is TRBJ1-1, the V gene TRBV6-5; D gene unclear. V was shortened by 6 bases and J by 1 base, with 12 bases between the two germline ends. The CDR3 extends over 14 amino acids. CDR1 and CDR2 (germline): MNHEY, SVGAGI. The CDR3 sequence: CASRVNARNTEAFF. The DNA of the CDR3 is TGTGCCAGCAGGGTCAACGCGCGGAACACTGAAGCTTTCTTT.

The J gene is TRBJ1-4, the V gene TRBV7-9, with D maybe TRBD1 (5 bases). V lost 5 bases to trimming and J lost 1 base, with 23 bases between them. There are 19 residues in the CDR3. The germline V gene has CDR1 SEHNR and CDR2 FQNEAQ (reference sequence). The CDR3 protein is CASSTPWGGSTETNEKLFF. CDR3 sequence (DNA): TGTGCCAGCAGCACCCCCTGGGGGGGAAGTACTGAAACTAATGAAAAACTGTTTTTT.

V usage is TRBV11-2 and J usage is TRBJ2-7; weak D call: TRBD2 (5 bases). Germline V CDR1 and CDR2: SGHAT, FQNNGV. The V and J ends lost 5 bases and 3 bases respectively, with 11 bases between them. This CDR3 comprises 13 residues. The CDR3 is CASSPGSYYEQYF. The DNA for the CDR3 is TGTGCCAGCAGCCCTGGGAGTTACTACGAGCAGTACTTC.

The chain couples TRBV3-1 (or the pseudogene TRBV3-2) to TRBJ2-7, with 7 bases fitting TRBD2. The CDR3 sequence is 14 residues long. Germline trimming cut 4 bases from V and 6 bases from J; bases unmatched to any gene: 9. The germline gives CDR1 LGHDT, CDR2 YNNKEL (reference sequence). This CDR3 reads CASSLGSRGVEQYF. CDR3 sequence (DNA): TGTGCCAGCAGCCTCGGCAGCCGGGGGGTCGAGCAGTACTTC.

The chain uses TRBV5-1 and TRBJ1-5, with D hard to call. Trimming took 1 base from V and 9 from J, leaving 8 bases between them. The germline CDR1 and CDR2 sequences are SGHRS and YFSETQ. The CDR3 sequence is 12 residues long. The CDR3 region has the DNA TGCGCCAGCAGCTTGTTATCAATGCCCCAGCATTTT. This translates into CASSLLSMPQHF.

This clone was recorded only once. The V call is TRBV7-9, the J call TRBJ2-1; D possibly corresponds to TRBD2 (7 bases). The CDR3 length is 16 residues. V shed 2 bases and J shed 1 base, with 12 bases lying between them. Germline CDR1 is SEHNR and CDR2 is FQNEAQ (reference sequence). In DNA, the CDR3 is TGTGCCAGCAGCTTAAAGGCGGGGGCGTCCTACAATGAGCAGTTCTTC. This gives the protein CASSLKAGASYNEQFF.

The chain couples TRBV5-3 to TRBJ1-2; tentative D call: TRBD1 (5 bases). TRBV5-3 is classed as an ORF, of uncertain function. The CDR3 is 14 residues long. Trimming removed 7 bases at V and 0 bases at J, with 13 bases between. CDR3 sequence reads: CARPSRAPNYGYTF. The CDR3 bases are TGTGCCAGACCTAGCAGGGCCCCTAACTATGGCTACACCTTC.

This sequence joins TRBV9 and TRBJ1-2; perhaps TRBD1 as D (5 bases). Trimming took 4 bases from V and 0 from J, leaving 13 bases between them. Germline V gene sequence: CDR1 SGDLS, CDR2 YYNGEE. The CDR3 extends over 15 amino acids. The CDR3 DNA reads TGTGCCAGCAGCTCAGAAGGGACGGCTAACTATGGCTACACCTTC. Its protein product is CASSSEGTANYGYTF. Drawing the rest from reference TRBV9 and TRBJ1-2, the complete variable domain is DSGVTQTPKHLITATGQRVTLRCSPRSGDLSVYWYQQSLDQGLQFLIQYYNGEERAKGNILERFSAQQFPDLHSELNLSSLELGDSALYFCASSSEGTANYGYTFGSGTRLTVV.

In this sample, this clone turned up once. The rearrangement links TRBV6-5 to TRBJ2-3; D possibly corresponds to TRBD1 (6 bases). V was trimmed by 6 bases and J by 12 bases, leaving 16 bases between them. The CDR3 consists of 12 residues. Germline CDR1 is MNHEY and CDR2 is SVGAGI. The CDR3 DNA is TGTGCCAGCAGCGATCAGGGGTTGGGACAGTATTTT. This translates into CASSDQGLGQYF.

V and J are TRBV4-2 and TRBJ1-2, with D unresolved. This CDR3 is 15 amino acids long. The germline CDR1 and CDR2 sequences are LGHNA and YNFKEQ. The V end was cut by 1 base, the J end by 0 bases, with 9 bases between. The CDR3 sequence: CASSQGVGSNYGYTF. CDR3 sequence (DNA): TGTGCCAGCAGCCAAGGTGTGGGATCTAACTATGGCTACACCTTC.